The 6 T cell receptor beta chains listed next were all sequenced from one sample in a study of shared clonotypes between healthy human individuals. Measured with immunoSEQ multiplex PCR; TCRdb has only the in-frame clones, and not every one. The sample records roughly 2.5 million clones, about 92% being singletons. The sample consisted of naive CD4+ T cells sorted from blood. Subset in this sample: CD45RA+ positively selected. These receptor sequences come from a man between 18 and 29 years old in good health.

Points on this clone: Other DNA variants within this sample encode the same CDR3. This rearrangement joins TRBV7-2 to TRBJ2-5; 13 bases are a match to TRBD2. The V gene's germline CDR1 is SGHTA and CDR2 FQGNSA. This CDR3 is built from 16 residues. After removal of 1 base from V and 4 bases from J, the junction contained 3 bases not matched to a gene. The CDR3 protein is CASSLGLAGGRETQYF. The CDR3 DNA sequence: TGTGCCAGCAGCTTAGGACTAGCGGGAGGCCGAGAGACCCAGTACTTC.

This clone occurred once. Here the CDR3 DNA reads TGTGCCTGGAAGACAGGGAGCGTCTATAATTCACCCCTCCACTTT. Its protein product is CAWKTGSVYNSPLHF. The chain recombines TRBV30 with TRBJ1-6; TRBD1 agrees at 7 bases. The CDR3 is 15 residues long. CDR1 is GTSNPN and CDR2 is SVGIG in the germline V gene (reference sequence). J was trimmed by 3 bases and V by 4 bases; bases with no gene match: 6.

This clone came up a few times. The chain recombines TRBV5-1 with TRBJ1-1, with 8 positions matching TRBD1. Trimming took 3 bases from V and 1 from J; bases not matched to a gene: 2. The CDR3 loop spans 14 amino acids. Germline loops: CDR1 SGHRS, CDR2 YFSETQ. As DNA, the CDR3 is TGCGCCAGCAGCTACGACAGGGGGAACACTGAAGCTTTCTTT. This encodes CASSYDRGNTEAFF.

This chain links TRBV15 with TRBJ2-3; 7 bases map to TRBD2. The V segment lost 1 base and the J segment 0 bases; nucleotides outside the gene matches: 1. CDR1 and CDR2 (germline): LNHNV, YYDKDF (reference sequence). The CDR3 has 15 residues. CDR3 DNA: TGTGCCACCAGCAGAGGTAGCGGGAGCACAGATACGCAGTATTTT. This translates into CATSRGSGSTDTQYF.

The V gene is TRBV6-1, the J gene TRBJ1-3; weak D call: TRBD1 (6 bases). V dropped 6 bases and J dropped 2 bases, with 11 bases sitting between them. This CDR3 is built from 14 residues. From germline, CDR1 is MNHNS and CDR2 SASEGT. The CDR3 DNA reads TGTGCCAGCAGGGGGGCATTCCCTGGAAACACCATATATTTT. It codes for CASRGAFPGNTIYF.

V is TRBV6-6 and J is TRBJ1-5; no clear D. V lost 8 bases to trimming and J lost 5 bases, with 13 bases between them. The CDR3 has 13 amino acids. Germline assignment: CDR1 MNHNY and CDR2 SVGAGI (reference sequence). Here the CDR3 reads CASRPAPYQPQHF. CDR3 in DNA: TGTGCCAGCCGACCAGCCCCCTATCAGCCCCAGCATTTT.